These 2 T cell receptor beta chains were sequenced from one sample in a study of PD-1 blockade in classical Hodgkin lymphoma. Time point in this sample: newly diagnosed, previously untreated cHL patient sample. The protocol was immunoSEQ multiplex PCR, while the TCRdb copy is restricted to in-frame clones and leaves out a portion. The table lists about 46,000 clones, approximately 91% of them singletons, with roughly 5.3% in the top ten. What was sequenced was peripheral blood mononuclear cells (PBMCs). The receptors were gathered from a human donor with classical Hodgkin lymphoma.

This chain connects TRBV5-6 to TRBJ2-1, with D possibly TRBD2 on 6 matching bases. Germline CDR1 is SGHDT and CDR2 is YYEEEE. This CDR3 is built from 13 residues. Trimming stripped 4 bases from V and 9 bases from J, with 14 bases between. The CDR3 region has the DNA TGTGCCAGCAGCCTGGGGCCCGGGGGTGAGCAGTTCTTC. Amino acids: CASSLGPGGEQFF.

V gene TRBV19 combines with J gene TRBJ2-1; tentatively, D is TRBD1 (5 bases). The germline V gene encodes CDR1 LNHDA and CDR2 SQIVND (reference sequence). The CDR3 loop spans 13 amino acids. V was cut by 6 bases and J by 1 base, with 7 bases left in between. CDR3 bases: TGTGCCAGTAGCAGGGAATCCTACAATGAGCAGTTCTTC. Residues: CASSRESYNEQFF.